The 4 T cell receptor beta chains presented below share a single source sample, sequenced in a study of blood T cell repertoires in COVID-19. Data came from immunoSEQ multiplex PCR; TCRdb stores just in-frame clones and leaves some out. Counted here are about 150,000 clones, around 80% occurring once; the ten biggest clones make up approximately 14%. Sequencing was done on a sample of peripheral blood. The receptors were sampled from a human donor with acute or convalescent COVID-19. The donor label of this sample is uncertain.

The V and J genes are TRBV4-1 and TRBJ1-6; D gene uncertain. Trimming cost V 4 bases and J 1 base, with 14 bases left between them. Germline lookup yields CDR1 MGHRA and CDR2 YSYEKL. The CDR3 runs 17 residues. The CDR3 here is CASSPQEGWSYNSPLHF. In DNA, the CDR3 is TGCGCCAGCAGCCCCCAAGAGGGCTGGTCCTATAATTCACCCCTCCACTTT.

The J gene is TRBJ1-2, the V gene TRBV19, with D maybe TRBD1 (6 bases). Germline V CDR1 and CDR2: LNHDA, SQIVND (reference sequence). The CDR3 runs 14 residues. CDR3 DNA: TGTGTTTCGTCGACCCCAGACAGGATGAATGGCTACACCTTC. This codes for CVSSTPDRMNGYTF.

The CDR3 region has the DNA TGTGCCAGCAGCGCCGGGACAAATAATCGTGCTGAAGCTTTCTTT. Its translation: CASSAGTNNRAEAFF. This chain links TRBV9 with TRBJ1-1; D is perhaps TRBD1 (6 bases). The germline V gene has CDR1 SGDLS and CDR2 YYNGEE. Trimming took off 3 bases at V and 6 bases at J, with 18 bases between the two ends. CDR3 size: 15 residues.

The genes are TRBV15 and TRBJ2-7; D not resolved. The CDR3 consists of 13 residues. CDR1 and CDR2 (germline): LNHNV, YYDKDF (reference sequence). V lost 5 bases to trimming and J lost 4 bases, with 12 bases between them. CDR3 loop: CATSATHGYEQYF. The CDR3 DNA reads TGTGCCACCAGCGCAACCCACGGTTACGAGCAGTACTTC. Full variable domain (outside the CDR3, taken from reference TRBV15 and TRBJ2-7): DAMVIQNPRYQVTQFGKPVTLSCSQTLNHNVMYWYQQKSSQAPKLLFHYYDKDFNNEADTPDNFQSRRPNTSFCFLDIRSPGLGDTAMYLCATSATHGYEQYFGPGTRLTVT.